This T cell receptor beta chain came from a study of blood T cell repertoires in COVID-19. About the research overall: There were acute and convalescent COVID-19 samples, and they came from the United States, Italy and Spain. PBMCs, B-cell-depleted T cells, or T cells provided the cDNA or gDNA that made up the material.

The data were produced by immunoSEQ multiplex PCR, yet TCRdb's version contains in-frame clones alone and is incomplete. The sample holds around 100,000 clones, 85% seen once. Trimming at V came to 1 base and at J to 7 bases, leaving 9 bases not matched to a gene. This CDR3 has 16 residues. Germline V lookup: CDR1 SGHAT, CDR2 FQNNGV. The receptor comes from a man in his fifties with active or convalescent COVID-19. This sequence joins TRBV11-2 and TRBJ1-5; TRBD1 agrees at 8 bases. The sequencing input was peripheral blood. CDR3 in amino acids: CASSLGQGALGQPQHF. In DNA, the CDR3 is TGTGCCAGCAGCTTAGGCCAGGGGGCGCTCGGACAGCCCCAGCATTTT.